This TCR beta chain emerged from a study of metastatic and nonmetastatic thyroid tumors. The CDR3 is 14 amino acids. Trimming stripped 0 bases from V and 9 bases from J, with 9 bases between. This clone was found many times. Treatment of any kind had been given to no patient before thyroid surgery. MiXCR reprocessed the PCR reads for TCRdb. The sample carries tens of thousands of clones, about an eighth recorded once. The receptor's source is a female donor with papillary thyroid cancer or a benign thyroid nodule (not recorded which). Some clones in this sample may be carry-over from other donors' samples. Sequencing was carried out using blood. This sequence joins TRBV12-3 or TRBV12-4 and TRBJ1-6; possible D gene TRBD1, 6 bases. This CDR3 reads CASSLAQGLSPLHF. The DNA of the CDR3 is TGTGCCAGCAGTTTAGCGCAGGGGCTTTCACCCCTCCACTTT.